Following are 13 T cell receptor beta chains from one sample sequenced in a study of T cells in Graves' hyperthyroidism and ophthalmopathy. The CDR3 regions of TCR beta were amplified from RNA transcripts. TCR CDR3 underwent first-round RT-PCR with the HTBI primer set. TCRdb redid the calling of the multiplex PCR reads with MiXCR, one entry per CDR3 protein. The profile shows around 300,000 distinct CDR3 sequences, roughly 15% of them singletons. The specimen sequenced was blood. These receptor sequences come from a woman in her thirties or forties with Graves' hyperthyroidism.

This clonotype was detected ten times or more. This chain connects TRBV11-2 to TRBJ2-7; 9 nucleotides agree with TRBD2. This CDR3 spans 17 amino acids. V lost 2 bases, J lost 3 bases, and 11 bases stayed unmatched. The germline gives CDR1 SGHAT, CDR2 FQNNGV. DNA for the CDR3: TGTGCCAGCAGCTTAACCCCCGCGGGGGGGCTCGACTACGAGCAGTACTTC. This translates into CASSLTPAGGLDYEQYF. Based on the CDR3 plus reference TRBV11-2 and TRBJ2-7, the full variable domain is EAGVAQSPRYKIIEKRQSVAFWCNPISGHATLYWYQQILGQGPKLLIQFQNNGVVDDSQLPKDRFSAERLKGVDSTLKIQPAKLEDSAVYLCASSLTPAGGLDYEQYFGPGTRLTVT.

This clonotype was seen many times. V and J are TRBV7-9 and TRBJ2-1, with no clear D. V was trimmed by 5 bases and J by 8 bases, leaving 10 bases between them. CDR3 length equals 12 residues. The germline gives CDR1 SEHNR, CDR2 FQNEAQ (reference sequence). The CDR3 DNA reads as TGTGCCAGCAGCGTGGACGACCATGAGCAGTTCTTC. Translated, it gives CASSVDDHEQFF.

This clonotype has more than one count but fewer than ten. V is TRBV11-2 and J is TRBJ2-7, with TRBD2 identical over 9 bases. The CDR3 extends over 15 amino acids. With 2 bases clipped from V and 0 bases from J, the junction kept 2 bases outside the gene matches. The germline V gene has CDR1 SGHAT and CDR2 FQNNGV. The CDR3 bases are TGTGCCAGCAGCTTAATTAGCGGGAGCTCCTACGAGCAGTACTTC. The encoded protein is CASSLISGSSYEQYF.

This clonotype appeared many times. The chain couples TRBV6-1 to TRBJ1-2; D gene unclear. The V gene's germline CDR1 is MNHNS and CDR2 SASEGT. The V end was cut by 10 bases, the J end by 4 bases, with 19 bases between. The CDR3 sequence is 14 residues long. CDR3 sequence (DNA): TGTGCCACCACTCGGGCCCCTGGGTTCTATGGCTACACCTTC. This encodes CATTRAPGFYGYTF.

This clonotype was seen a few times. A clone one base away is much larger, so this may be a read error. The chain joins TRBV27 to TRBJ1-2; weak D call: TRBD1 (5 bases). The CDR3 runs 16 residues. CDR1 is MNHEY, CDR2 SMNVEV, per germline (reference sequence). CDR3 in amino acids: CASSKAGKYSNCGYTF. For the CDR3, the DNA is TGTGCCAGCAGTAAGGCAGGGAAATACTCTAACTGTGGCTACACCTTC.

This clonotype occurred a few times. This chain uses TRBV7-2 with TRBJ1-6; 7 nucleotides agree with TRBD1. Germline V lookup: CDR1 SGHTA, CDR2 FQGNSA. V shed 1 base and J 0 bases; nucleotides not matched to a gene: 15. This CDR3 spans 21 amino acids. The CDR3 reads CASSLGFGGGEASSYNSPLHF. The CDR3 DNA sequence: TGTGCCAGCAGCTTAGGGTTCGGAGGGGGCGAGGCGAGCTCCTATAATTCACCCCTCCACTTT.

This clonotype was seen many times. The chain combines TRBV5-1 with TRBJ1-1, with TRBD1 matching 8 bases. The CDR3 spans 13 residues. CDR1 and CDR2 (germline): SGHRS, YFSETQ. Trimming at V came to 9 bases and at J to 0 bases, leaving 4 bases not matched to a gene. CDR3 residues: CATRQGLNTEAFF. In DNA form, the CDR3 reads TGCGCCACCCGACAGGGGCTGAACACTGAAGCTTTCTTT.

The chain combines TRBV11-2 with TRBJ2-3, with 10 nucleotides matching TRBD2. The CDR3 has 14 amino acids. J lost 7 bases, V lost 4 bases, and 5 bases had no gene match. CDR1 is SGHAT and CDR2 is FQNNGV in the germline V gene. The CDR3 is CASSSGTSDNTQYF. CDR3 DNA sequence: TGTGCCAGCAGCTCTGGGACTAGCGACAATACGCAGTATTTT.

This clonotype was detected ten times or more. The J gene is TRBJ2-7, the V gene TRBV28; D not certain. CDR1 is MDHEN, CDR2 SYDVKM, per germline. Between the trimmed V and J ends, which lost 3 bases and 4 bases, there was a span of 7 bases. The CDR3 has 12 amino acids. CDR3 protein: CASSLQRYEQYF. The CDR3 DNA is TGTGCCAGCAGTTTGCAGAGGTACGAGCAGTACTTC. Full variable domain (outside the CDR3, taken from reference TRBV28 and TRBJ2-7): DVKVTQSSRYLVKRTGEKVFLECVQDMDHENMFWYRQDPGLGLRLIYFSYDVKMKEKGDIPEGYSVSREKKERFSLILESASTNQTSMYLCASSLQRYEQYFGPGTRLTVT.

This clonotype was seen repeatedly, ten times or more. The chain links TRBV28 to TRBJ2-7, with 9 positions matching TRBD1. From germline, CDR1 is MDHEN and CDR2 SYDVKM. J gave up 3 bases and V 5 bases, and 11 bases lay outside the gene matches. The CDR3 sequence is 16 residues long. CDR3 sequence: CASSPESGTGHYEQYF. CDR3 nucleotide sequence: TGTGCCAGCAGTCCTGAGTCCGGGACAGGGCACTACGAGCAGTACTTC.

The chain has TRBV20-1 and TRBJ2-1; 8 bases agree with TRBD2. Germline-derived CDR1 and CDR2 are DFQATT and SNEGSKA (reference sequence). This CDR3 region has 13 residues. After removal of 0 bases from V and 7 bases from J, the junction contained 2 bases not matched to a gene. The DNA of the CDR3 is TGCAGTGCTAGAGATCCTAGCGGGAATGAGCAGTTCTTC. This gives the protein CSARDPSGNEQFF.

This clonotype was recorded many times. V usage is TRBV27 and J usage is TRBJ1-1, with a tentative D call TRBD1 (6 bases). The CDR3 spans 15 residues. V lost 6 bases, J lost 4 bases, and 18 bases lay in between. Germline-derived CDR1 and CDR2 are MNHEY and SMNVEV (reference sequence). The CDR3 loop reads CASRDVRRGGTEAFF. CDR3 nucleotide sequence: TGTGCCAGCAGGGACGTGAGAAGGGGGGGCACTGAAGCTTTCTTT.

This clonotype has ten or more counts. This sequence joins TRBV10-1 and TRBJ2-1; 7 positions match TRBD2. V lost 3 bases, J lost 7 bases, and 12 bases stayed unmatched. The CDR3 has 16 amino acids. Germline loops: CDR1 WNHNN, CDR2 SYGVQD (reference sequence). DNA for the CDR3: TGCGCCAGCAGTGATTCTCCCCGGGAGGCGAGGAATGAGCAGTTCTTC. Encoded protein: CASSDSPREARNEQFF.